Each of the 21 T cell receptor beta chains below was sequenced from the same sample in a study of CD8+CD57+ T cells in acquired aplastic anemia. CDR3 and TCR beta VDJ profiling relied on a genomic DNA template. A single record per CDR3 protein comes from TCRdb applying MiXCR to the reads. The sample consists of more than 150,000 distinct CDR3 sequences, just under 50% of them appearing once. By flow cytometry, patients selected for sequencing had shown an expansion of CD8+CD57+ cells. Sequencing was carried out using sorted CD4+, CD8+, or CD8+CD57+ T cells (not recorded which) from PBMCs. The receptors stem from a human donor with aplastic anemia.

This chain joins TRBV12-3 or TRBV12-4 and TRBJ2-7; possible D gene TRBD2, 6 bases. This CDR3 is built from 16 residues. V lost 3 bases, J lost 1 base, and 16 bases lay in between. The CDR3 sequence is CASSLREAGKSYEQYF. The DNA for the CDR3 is TGTGCCAGCAGTTTGAGGGAGGCAGGGAAATCCTACGAGCAGTACTTC.

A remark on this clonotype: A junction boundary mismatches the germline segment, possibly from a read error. Here the CDR3 reads CATSAGQGPNQPQDF. CDR3 DNA sequence: TGTGCCACCAGTGCGGGGCAGGGCCCCAATCAGCCCCAGGATTTT. The V gene is TRBV24-1, the J gene TRBJ1-5, with a possible D match to TRBD1 (5 bases). The CDR3 runs to 15 residues. Germline values: CDR1 KGHDR, CDR2 SFDVKD.

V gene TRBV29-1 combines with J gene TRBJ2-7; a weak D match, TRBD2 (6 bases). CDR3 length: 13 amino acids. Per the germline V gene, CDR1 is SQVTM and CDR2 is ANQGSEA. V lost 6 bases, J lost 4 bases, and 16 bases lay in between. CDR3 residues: CSVIVAGWYEQYF. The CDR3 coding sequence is TGCAGCGTGATAGTTGCGGGGTGGTACGAGCAGTACTTC.

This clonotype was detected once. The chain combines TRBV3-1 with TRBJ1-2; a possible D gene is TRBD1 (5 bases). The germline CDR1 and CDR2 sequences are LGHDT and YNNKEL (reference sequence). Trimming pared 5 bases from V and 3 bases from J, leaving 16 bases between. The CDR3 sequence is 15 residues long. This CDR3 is CASSVSPGWYYGYTF. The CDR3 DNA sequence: TGTGCCAGCAGCGTCAGCCCAGGGTGGTACTATGGCTACACCTTC.

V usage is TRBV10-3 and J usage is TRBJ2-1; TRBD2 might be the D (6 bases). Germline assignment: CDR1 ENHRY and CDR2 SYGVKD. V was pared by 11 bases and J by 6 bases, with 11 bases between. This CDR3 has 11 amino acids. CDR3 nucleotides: TGTGCCGTTGCGGGGTTCAATGAGCAGTTCTTC. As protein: CAVAGFNEQFF.

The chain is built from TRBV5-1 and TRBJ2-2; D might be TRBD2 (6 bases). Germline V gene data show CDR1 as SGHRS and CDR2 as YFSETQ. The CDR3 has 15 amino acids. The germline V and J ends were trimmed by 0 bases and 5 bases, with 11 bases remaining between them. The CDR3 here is CASSLASSETGELFF. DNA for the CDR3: TGCGCCAGCAGCTTGGCCTCTAGCGAGACCGGGGAGCTGTTTTTT. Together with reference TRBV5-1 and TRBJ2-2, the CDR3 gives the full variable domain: KAGVTQTPRYLIKTRGQQVTLSCSPISGHRSVSWYQQTPGQGLQFLFEYFSETQRNKGNFPGRFSGRQFSNSRSEMNVSTLELGDSALYLCASSLASSETGELFFGEGSRLTVL.

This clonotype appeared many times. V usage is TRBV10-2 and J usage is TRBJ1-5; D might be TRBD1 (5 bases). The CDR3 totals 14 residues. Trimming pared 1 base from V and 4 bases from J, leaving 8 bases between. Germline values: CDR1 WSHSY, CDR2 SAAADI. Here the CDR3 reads CASSEWGKNQPQHF. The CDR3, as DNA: TGCGCCAGCAGTGAGTGGGGGAAGAATCAGCCCCAGCATTTT.

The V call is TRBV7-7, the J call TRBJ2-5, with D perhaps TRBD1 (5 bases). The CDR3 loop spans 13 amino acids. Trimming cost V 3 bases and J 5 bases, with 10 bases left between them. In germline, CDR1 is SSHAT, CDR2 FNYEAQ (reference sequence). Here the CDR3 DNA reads TGTGCCAGCAGCTTGGGCAGGGCCGAGACCCAGTACTTC. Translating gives CASSLGRAETQYF.

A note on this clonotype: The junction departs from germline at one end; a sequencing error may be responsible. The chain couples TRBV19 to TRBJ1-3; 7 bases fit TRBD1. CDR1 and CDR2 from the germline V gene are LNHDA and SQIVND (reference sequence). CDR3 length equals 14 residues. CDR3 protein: CASISRTGGNTMYF. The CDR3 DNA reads TGTGCCAGTATTTCCCGGACAGGTGGAAACACCATGTATTTT.

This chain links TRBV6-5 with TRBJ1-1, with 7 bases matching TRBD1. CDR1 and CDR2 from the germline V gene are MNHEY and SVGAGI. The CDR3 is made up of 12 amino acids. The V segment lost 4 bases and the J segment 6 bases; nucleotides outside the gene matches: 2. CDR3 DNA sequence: TGTGCCAGCAGTTCTACAGGGGCTGAAGCTTTCTTT. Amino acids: CASSSTGAEAFF.

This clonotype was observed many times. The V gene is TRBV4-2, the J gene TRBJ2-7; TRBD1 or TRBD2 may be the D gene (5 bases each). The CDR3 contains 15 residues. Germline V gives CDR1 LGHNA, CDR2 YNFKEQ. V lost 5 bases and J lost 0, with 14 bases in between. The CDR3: CASSSSWGSSYEQYF. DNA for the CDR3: TGTGCCAGCAGCTCTTCCTGGGGGAGCTCCTACGAGCAGTACTTC.

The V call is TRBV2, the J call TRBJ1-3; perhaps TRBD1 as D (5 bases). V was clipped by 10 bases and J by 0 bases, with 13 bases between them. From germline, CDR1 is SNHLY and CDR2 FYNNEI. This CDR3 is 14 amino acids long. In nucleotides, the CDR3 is TGTGCCATCGCTTACAGGAGCTCTGGAAACACCATATATTTT. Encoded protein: CAIAYRSSGNTIYF.

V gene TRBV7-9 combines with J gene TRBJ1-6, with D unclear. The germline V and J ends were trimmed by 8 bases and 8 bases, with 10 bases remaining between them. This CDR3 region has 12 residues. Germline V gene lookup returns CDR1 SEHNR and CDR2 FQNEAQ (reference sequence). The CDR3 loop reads CASAIVDSPLHF. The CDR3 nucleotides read TGTGCCAGCGCTATTGTGGATTCACCCCTCCACTTT. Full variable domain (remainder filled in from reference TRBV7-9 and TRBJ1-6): DTGVSQNPRHKITKRGQNVTFRCDPISEHNRLYWYRQTLGQGPEFLTYFQNEAQLEKSRLLSDRFSAERPKGSFSTLEIQRTEQGDSAMYLCASAIVDSPLHFGNGTRLTVT.

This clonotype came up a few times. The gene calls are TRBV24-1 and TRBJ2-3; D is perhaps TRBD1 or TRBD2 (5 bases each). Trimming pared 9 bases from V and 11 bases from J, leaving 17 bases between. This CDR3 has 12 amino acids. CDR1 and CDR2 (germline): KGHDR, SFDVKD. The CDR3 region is CATSMGPQGQYF. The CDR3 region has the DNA TGTGCCACCTCAATGGGACCTCAGGGGCAGTATTTT.

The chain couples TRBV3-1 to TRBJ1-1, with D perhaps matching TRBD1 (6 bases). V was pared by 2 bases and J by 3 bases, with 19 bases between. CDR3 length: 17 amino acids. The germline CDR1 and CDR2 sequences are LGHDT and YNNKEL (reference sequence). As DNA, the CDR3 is TGTGCCAGCAGCCAAAGGAGGGGGAGAAAAAGGTACACTGAAGCTTTCTTT. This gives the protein CASSQRRGRKRYTEAFF.

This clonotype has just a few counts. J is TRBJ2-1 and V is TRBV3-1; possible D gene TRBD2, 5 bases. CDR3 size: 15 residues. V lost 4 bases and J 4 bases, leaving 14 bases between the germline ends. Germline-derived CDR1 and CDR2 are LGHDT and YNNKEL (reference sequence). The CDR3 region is CASSPGRAGYNEQFF. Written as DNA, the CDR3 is TGTGCCAGCAGCCCGGGCCGGGCGGGTTACAATGAGCAGTTCTTC.

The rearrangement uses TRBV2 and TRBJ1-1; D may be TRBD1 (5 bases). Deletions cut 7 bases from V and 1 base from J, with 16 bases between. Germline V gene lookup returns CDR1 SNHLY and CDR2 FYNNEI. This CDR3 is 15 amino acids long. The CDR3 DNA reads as TGTGCCAGCAAGCGGAACCCGGGGGGGAACACTGAAGCTTTCTTT. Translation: CASKRNPGGNTEAFF.

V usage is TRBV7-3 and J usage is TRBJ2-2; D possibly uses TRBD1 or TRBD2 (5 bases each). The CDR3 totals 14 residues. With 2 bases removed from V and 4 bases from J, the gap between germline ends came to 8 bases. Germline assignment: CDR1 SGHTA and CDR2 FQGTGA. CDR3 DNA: TGTGCCAGCAGCTTAGGGGCGGGCACCGGGGAGCTGTTTTTT. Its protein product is CASSLGAGTGELFF.

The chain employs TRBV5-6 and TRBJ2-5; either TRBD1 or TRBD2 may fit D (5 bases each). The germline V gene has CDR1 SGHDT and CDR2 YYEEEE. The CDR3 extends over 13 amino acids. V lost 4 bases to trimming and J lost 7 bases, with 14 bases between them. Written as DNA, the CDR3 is TGTGCCAGCAGCCCGATGAGGGGTGGGACCCAGTACTTC. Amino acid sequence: CASSPMRGGTQYF.

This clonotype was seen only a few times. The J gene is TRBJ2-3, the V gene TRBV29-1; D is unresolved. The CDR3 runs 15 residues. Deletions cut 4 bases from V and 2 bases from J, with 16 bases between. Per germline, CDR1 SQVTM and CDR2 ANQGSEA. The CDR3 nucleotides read TGCAGCGTTGTGACCGAAAATCTAGACACAGATACGCAGTATTTT. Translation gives CSVVTENLDTDTQYF.

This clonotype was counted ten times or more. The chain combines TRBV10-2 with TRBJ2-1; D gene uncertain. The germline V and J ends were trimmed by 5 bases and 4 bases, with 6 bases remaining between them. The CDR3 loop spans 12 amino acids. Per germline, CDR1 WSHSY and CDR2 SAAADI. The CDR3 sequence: CASSFGYNEQFF. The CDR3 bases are TGCGCCAGCAGTTTTGGATACAATGAGCAGTTCTTC.